The 8 T cell receptor beta chains below all came from one sample that was sequenced in a study of blood T cell repertoires in COVID-19. Repertoires were generated with immunoSEQ multiplex PCR, while TCRdb's copy carries only in-frame clones and drops some. The sample contains hundreds of thousands of clones, approximately 85% of which appear only once. Sequenced input: peripheral blood. The origin of the receptors is a man between 50 and 59 years old with active or convalescent COVID-19.

The rearrangement joins TRBV6-5 to TRBJ2-3; 9 bases line up with TRBD1. Losses at the gene ends were 6 bases for V and 6 bases for J; bases not matched to a gene: 10. The germline V gene has CDR1 MNHEY and CDR2 SVGAGI. The CDR3 covers 15 residues. In DNA, the CDR3 is TGTGCCAGCAGGGATACCGGGACAGGGACGGATACGCAGTATTTT. Translating gives CASRDTGTGTDTQYF.

This chain connects TRBV18 to TRBJ2-5; possible D gene TRBD1, 5 bases. Per the germline V gene, CDR1 is KGHSH and CDR2 is LQKENI. The V end was cut by 4 bases, the J end by 4 bases, with 16 bases between. This CDR3 is built from 15 residues. CDR3 nucleotide sequence: TGTGCCAGCTCACACCAGGACGGACAAGGAGAGACCCAGTACTTC. Protein product: CASSHQDGQGETQYF.

V and J are TRBV18 and TRBJ2-6; D ambiguous. Germline V gene lookup returns CDR1 KGHSH and CDR2 LQKENI. The CDR3 is 15 residues long. V was cut by 2 bases and J by 0 bases, with 5 bases left in between. Here the CDR3 reads CASSPTSSGANVLTF. The CDR3 nucleotides are TGTGCCAGCTCACCAACCAGCTCTGGGGCCAACGTCCTGACTTTC.

The DNA of the CDR3 is TGTGCCAGCAGTCCTTCGGGCGGGCACGGCTACACCTTC. It specifies CASSPSGGHGYTF. The chain has TRBV27 and TRBJ1-2; D call uncertain. Deletions cut 5 bases from V and 8 bases from J, with 15 bases between. CDR1 and CDR2 from the germline V gene are MNHEY and SMNVEV (reference sequence). The CDR3 consists of 13 residues.

The chain carries TRBV6-5 and TRBJ1-4; TRBD1 might be the D (6 bases). This CDR3 spans 15 amino acids. CDR1 MNHEY and CDR2 SVGAGI come from the germline V gene. V was shortened by 6 bases and J by 2 bases, with 13 bases between the two germline ends. As DNA, the CDR3 is TGTGCCAGCAGCCGGCAGGGGTGGACTAATGAAAAACTGTTTTTT. Protein: CASSRQGWTNEKLFF.

The chain combines TRBV6-5 with TRBJ1-1; D uncertain. The germline V gene encodes CDR1 MNHEY and CDR2 SVGAGI. The V and J ends lost 7 bases and 0 bases respectively, with 12 bases between them. This CDR3 has 14 amino acids. The CDR3, as DNA: TGTGCCAGCACCCTTACAAGTATGAACACTGAAGCTTTCTTT. It specifies CASTLTSMNTEAFF.

This chain links TRBV9 with TRBJ1-2, with D possibly TRBD1 on 5 matching bases. Germline V gene data show CDR1 as SGDLS and CDR2 as YYNGEE. CDR3 length: 14 amino acids. V lost 2 bases to trimming and J lost 2 bases, with 10 bases between them. CDR3 sequence: CASSVSRGNYGYTF. DNA of the CDR3: TGTGCCAGCAGCGTCAGTCGGGGGAACTATGGCTACACCTTC.

The chain carries TRBV30 and TRBJ2-2; weak D call: TRBD1 (5 bases). Trimming pared 2 bases from V and 4 bases from J, leaving 11 bases between. Germline V gene lookup returns CDR1 GTSNPN and CDR2 SVGIG (reference sequence). The CDR3 contains 14 residues. CDR3 sequence reads: CAWSQWGTTGELFF. The CDR3 DNA sequence: TGTGCCTGGAGTCAGTGGGGCACCACCGGGGAGCTGTTTTTT.